The 6 T cell receptor beta chains presented below share a single source sample, sequenced in a study of T cells in Graves' hyperthyroidism and ophthalmopathy. Using RNA transcripts as the source, TCR beta CDR3 regions were amplified. HTBI primers drove first-round RT-PCR of the TCR CDR3. From the multiplex PCR reads, TCRdb called clonotypes with MiXCR, one entry per CDR3 protein. The repertoire has 600,000 to 700,000 distinct CDR3 sequences, approximately 42% of them found once; the top ten carry less than 9.5%. The sequencing input was peripheral blood or thyroid tissue (not recorded which). These receptors all stem from an adult man with Graves' disease, either hyperthyroidism or ophthalmopathy (not recorded which).

This clonotype was counted ten times or more. The chain joins TRBV10-3 to TRBJ2-5; no firm D call. V was cut by 8 bases and J by 2 bases, with 9 bases left in between. CDR1 and CDR2 (germline): ENHRY, SYGVKD. The CDR3 covers 12 residues. CDR3 bases: TGTGCCATCGCGGCAGGACAAGAGACCCAGTACTTC. It is translated as CAIAAGQETQYF.

With respect to this clonotype: A much bigger clone sits one base away, suggesting this may be a read error. The chain is built from TRBV29-1 and TRBJ2-7; TRBD1 matches at 9 bases. The V gene end was trimmed by 4 bases and the J gene end by 1 base; junction bases not matched to a gene: 5. This CDR3 spans 14 amino acids. CDR1 SQVTM and CDR2 ANQGSEA come from the germline V gene. Here the CDR3 reads CSVAGGTGSYEQYF. CDR3 nucleotide sequence: TGCAGCGTTGCAGGCGGGACAGGGTCCTACGAGCAGTACTTC.

This chain uses TRBV10-3 with TRBJ1-1; 7 bases are a match to TRBD1. This CDR3 spans 13 amino acids. V lost 10 bases, J lost 6 bases, and 11 bases stayed unmatched. Per the germline V gene, CDR1 is ENHRY and CDR2 is SYGVKD. CDR3 nucleotide sequence: TGTGCCAGCAACCTCGACAGGGTTTCTGAAGCTTTCTTT. It yields the protein CASNLDRVSEAFF.

As concerns this clonotype: A much larger clone differs from this one at a single base, so this may be a read error. This sequence joins TRBV2 and TRBJ2-7, with 12 positions matching TRBD2. The germline CDR1 and CDR2 sequences are SNHLY and FYNNEI. This CDR3 is built from 15 residues. This CDR3 reads CANSEWTSGAYEQYF. The CDR3 DNA is TGTGCCAACAGTGAATGGACTAGCGGGGCCTACGAGCAGTACTTC.

V usage is TRBV12-3 or TRBV12-4 and J usage is TRBJ1-3, with a possible D match to TRBD1 (6 bases). The CDR3 is made up of 12 amino acids. V lost 5 bases, J lost 8 bases, and 10 bases lay in between. The CDR3 DNA reads TGTGCCAGCAGTCTAGGGGGAGACACCATATATTTT. It translates to CASSLGGDTIYF.

The chain combines TRBV15 with TRBJ1-1; unclear D gene. Deletions cut 3 bases from V and 10 bases from J, with 9 bases between. The CDR3 is made up of 11 amino acids. Germline lookup yields CDR1 LNHNV and CDR2 YYDKDF (reference sequence). The CDR3 DNA is TGTGCCACCAGCAGGGAGGACGGAGCTTTCTTT. Translated, it gives CATSREDGAFF.